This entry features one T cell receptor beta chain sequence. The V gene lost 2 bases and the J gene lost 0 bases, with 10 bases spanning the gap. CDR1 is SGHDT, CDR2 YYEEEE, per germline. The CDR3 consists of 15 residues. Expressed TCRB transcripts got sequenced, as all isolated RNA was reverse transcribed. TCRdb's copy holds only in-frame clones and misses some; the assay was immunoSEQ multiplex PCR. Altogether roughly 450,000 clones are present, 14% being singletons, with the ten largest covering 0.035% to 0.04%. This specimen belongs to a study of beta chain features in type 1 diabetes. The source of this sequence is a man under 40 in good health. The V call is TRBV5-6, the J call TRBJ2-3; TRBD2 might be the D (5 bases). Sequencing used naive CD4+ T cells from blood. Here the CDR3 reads CASSLGLESTDTQYF. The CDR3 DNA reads TGTGCCAGCAGCTTAGGACTCGAAAGCACAGATACGCAGTATTTT.